The rows below give T cell receptor beta chains drawn from one sample of a study of T cells in localized non-small cell lung cancer. Only in-frame clones appear in the TCRdb table, and some are missing; sequencing was by immunoSEQ multiplex PCR. Of about 34,000 clones listed, 88% are singletons. Sequences were derived from peripheral blood, sampled before any cancer treatment. The origin of the receptors is a woman aged 40-75 years with stage I lung adenocarcinoma. The CDR3 runs from the conserved cysteine through the conserved F or W. A D gene is named only where the DNA matches it firmly. Rows may omit the clone size; those that give it use once, few, many or a size class.

j_call: TRBJ1-2; v_call: TRBV19; d_call: .; clone_size: .; cdr3_nt: TGTGCCAGTAGTATAGATGGGACGGCGCTCTATGGCTACACCTTC; cdr3_aa: CASSIDGTALYGYTF
j_call: TRBJ1-1; v_call: TRBV7-2; d_call: .; clone_size: .; cdr3_nt: TGTGCCAGCAGCTTAGCGCTCGGGGGGGAAGCTTTCTTT; cdr3_aa: CASSLALGGEAFF
j_call: TRBJ1-1; v_call: TRBV7-3; d_call: .; clone_size: .; cdr3_nt: TGTGCCAGCAGCTTGACTCCCTCGGCGGGAACTGAAGCTTTCTTT; cdr3_aa: CASSLTPSAGTEAFF
j_call: TRBJ2-1; v_call: TRBV5-4; d_call: TRBD2; clone_size: .; cdr3_nt: TGTGCCAGCAGCTGGCCGGGACTAGCGGGGACCTACAATGAGCAGTTCTTC; cdr3_aa: CASSWPGLAGTYNEQFF
j_call: TRBJ1-1; v_call: TRBV7-2; d_call: .; clone_size: .; cdr3_nt: TGTGCCAGCAGCTTAGATGGGAATAGGGTGGACACTGAAGCTTTCTTT; cdr3_aa: CASSLDGNRVDTEAFF
j_call: TRBJ1-5; v_call: TRBV19; d_call: TRBD1; clone_size: .; cdr3_nt: TGTGCCAGTAGTATGATGCAAGGGACAGGCCTAGAAGCCCAGCATTTT; cdr3_aa: CASSMMQGTGLEAQHF
j_call: TRBJ1-2; v_call: TRBV18; d_call: TRBD1; clone_size: .; cdr3_nt: TGTGCCAGCTCACCAGGGACAGACTATGGCTACACCTTC; cdr3_aa: CASSPGTDYGYTF
j_call: TRBJ2-1; v_call: TRBV7-2; d_call: .; clone_size: .; cdr3_nt: TGTGCCAGCAGCTTATACGGGGGCTCCTACAATGAGCAGTTCTTC; cdr3_aa: CASSLYGGSYNEQFF
j_call: TRBJ2-1; v_call: TRBV2; d_call: TRBD2; clone_size: .; cdr3_nt: TGTGCCAGCAGTTGGGTAGCGGGGGTTGAGCAGTTCTTC; cdr3_aa: CASSWVAGVEQFF
j_call: TRBJ2-2; v_call: TRBV27; d_call: .; clone_size: once; cdr3_nt: TGTGCCAGCAGTTACAACGGGGAGCTGTTTTTT; cdr3_aa: CASSYNGELFF
j_call: TRBJ2-5; v_call: TRBV11-2; d_call: .; clone_size: .; cdr3_nt: TGTGCCAGCAGCCCCCAAGGGGGCGGGGGGCTTCAAGAGACCCAGTACTTC; cdr3_aa: CASSPQGGGGLQETQYF
j_call: TRBJ1-2; v_call: TRBV4-3; d_call: .; clone_size: .; cdr3_nt: TGCGCCAGCAGCCAAGAGATCCGTGACAGCAACTATGGCTACACCTTC; cdr3_aa: CASSQEIRDSNYGYTF
j_call: TRBJ2-7; v_call: TRBV7-2; d_call: TRBD2; clone_size: .; cdr3_nt: TGTGCCAGCAGCTACCGGACTAGCTACGAGCAGTACTTC; cdr3_aa: CASSYRTSYEQYF
j_call: TRBJ2-7; v_call: TRBV7-8; d_call: .; clone_size: .; cdr3_nt: TGTGCCAGCAGCTTAGAGGGTAGGGCGTACGAGCAGTACTTC; cdr3_aa: CASSLEGRAYEQYF
j_call: TRBJ2-5; v_call: TRBV10-3; d_call: .; clone_size: .; cdr3_nt: TGTGCCATCAGTGAGTGGGGCAGCTACCAAGAGACCCAGTACTTC; cdr3_aa: CAISEWGSYQETQYF
j_call: TRBJ2-3; v_call: TRBV5-1; d_call: .; clone_size: .; cdr3_nt: TGCGCCAGCCGGGTGAACTTGTGCCGAACAGTAGCAACTAGCACAGATACGCAGTATTTT; cdr3_aa: CASRVNLCRTVATSTDTQYF
j_call: TRBJ1-2; v_call: TRBV27; d_call: TRBD1; clone_size: .; cdr3_nt: TGTGCCAGCAGTATAACCGGGACAGCGAGCGCCTATGGCTACACCTTC; cdr3_aa: CASSITGTASAYGYTF
j_call: TRBJ1-2; v_call: TRBV14; d_call: .; clone_size: .; cdr3_nt: TGTGCCAGCAGCCAAGAGATTTCGAGTCACTATGGCTACACCTTC; cdr3_aa: CASSQEISSHYGYTF
j_call: TRBJ2-7; v_call: TRBV7-2; d_call: TRBD1; clone_size: few; cdr3_nt: TGTGCCAGCAGCTCCGCCGGGACAGGGGTCTACGAGCAGTACTTC; cdr3_aa: CASSSAGTGVYEQYF
j_call: TRBJ2-7; v_call: TRBV5-6; d_call: TRBD2; clone_size: .; cdr3_nt: TGTGCCAGCAGCTCGGGACTAGCAGGCTACGAGCAGTACTTC; cdr3_aa: CASSSGLAGYEQYF
j_call: TRBJ2-2; v_call: TRBV5-5; d_call: .; clone_size: .; cdr3_nt: TGTGCCAGCAGCTTGGATCCGGAGTCGAAGGAGCTGTTTTTT; cdr3_aa: CASSLDPESKELFF
j_call: TRBJ1-5; v_call: TRBV10-1; d_call: .; clone_size: once; cdr3_nt: TGCGCCAGCAGTGAACCTCGGGGAAGTGGCAATCAGCCCCAGCATTTT; cdr3_aa: CASSEPRGSGNQPQHF
j_call: TRBJ2-5; v_call: TRBV5-8; d_call: TRBD1; clone_size: once; cdr3_nt: TGTGCCAGCAGCTACAGGGGGGTAGAGACCCAGTACTTC; cdr3_aa: CASSYRGVETQYF
j_call: TRBJ2-1; v_call: TRBV7-2; d_call: .; clone_size: .; cdr3_nt: TGTGCCAGCAGTTTTAGACAGCCTAGGTTGTCCTACAATGAGCAGTTCTTC; cdr3_aa: CASSFRQPRLSYNEQFF